Following are 22 T cell receptor beta chains from one sample sequenced in a study of T cells in Graves' hyperthyroidism and ophthalmopathy. Researchers took RNA transcripts and amplified the TCR beta CDR3 regions from them. During a first-round RT-PCR of the TCR CDR3, the HTBI primer set was used. One entry per CDR3 protein, called by TCRdb with MiXCR from the multiplex PCR reads. The data contain around 500,000 distinct CDR3 sequences, less than 15% of them seen just once; the ten biggest clones take up roughly 14%. Sequenced material: blood. The origin of the receptors is a middle-aged woman with Graves' hyperthyroidism.

This clonotype was observed at least ten times. The J gene is TRBJ1-1, the V gene TRBV2; a possible D gene is TRBD1 (5 bases). The CDR3 totals 15 residues. Germline V gene data show CDR1 as SNHLY and CDR2 as FYNNEI. Trimming stripped 0 bases from V and 0 bases from J, with 8 bases between. CDR3 nucleotides: TGTGCCAGCAGTGAAGCCGGACACCTGAACACTGAAGCTTTCTTT. Its protein product is CASSEAGHLNTEAFF.

This clonotype came up a few times. This sequence joins TRBV20-1 and TRBJ2-7, with 9 bases that match TRBD2. This CDR3 region has 14 residues. Germline CDR1 DFQATT, CDR2 SNEGSKA (reference sequence). Trimming took 3 bases from V and 2 from J; bases not matched to a gene: 5. The CDR3 sequence: CSARASGAAYEQYF. DNA of the CDR3: TGCAGTGCTAGGGCTAGCGGGGCCGCCTACGAGCAGTACTTC.

There are many counts of this clonotype. The genes are TRBV28 and TRBJ1-6; D gene ambiguous. The V and J ends lost 4 bases and 0 bases respectively, with 13 bases between them. The CDR3 is made up of 17 amino acids. Germline values: CDR1 MDHEN, CDR2 SYDVKM. CDR3 loop: CASSSLTESSYNSPLHF. Written as DNA, the CDR3 is TGTGCCAGCAGTTCCCTGACGGAGAGCTCCTATAATTCACCCCTCCACTTT.

This chain uses TRBV2 with TRBJ2-5; the D is unclear. V lost 10 bases and J 2 bases, leaving 17 bases between the germline ends. The V gene's germline CDR1 is SNHLY and CDR2 FYNNEI. The CDR3 is made up of 14 amino acids. CDR3 amino acids: CANGLRQQQETQYF. DNA of the CDR3: TGTGCCAACGGCTTGCGGCAGCAACAAGAGACCCAGTACTTC.

Ten or more counts support this clonotype. The rearrangement joins TRBV2 to TRBJ1-1, with 9 bases fitting TRBD1. The germline gives CDR1 SNHLY, CDR2 FYNNEI. This CDR3 contains 12 residues. V lost 9 bases and J lost 4; bases outside the gene matches: 3. Written as DNA, the CDR3 is TGTGCCAGACTGACAGGGGGCACTGAAGCTTTCTTT. It codes for CARLTGGTEAFF.

A few counts support this clonotype. V and J are TRBV6-1 and TRBJ2-5; D may be TRBD2 (6 bases). V dropped 7 bases and J dropped 5 bases, with 8 bases sitting between them. The CDR3 extends over 11 amino acids. CDR1 is MNHNS and CDR2 is SASEGT in the germline V gene. CDR3 nucleotides: TGTGCCAGCACCGGGAGTGAGACCCAGTACTTC. It encodes CASTGSETQYF.

The V and J genes are TRBV28 and TRBJ1-4, with 10 bases identical to TRBD1. This CDR3 has 15 residues. The V segment lost 5 bases and the J segment 10 bases; nucleotides outside the gene matches: 10. Germline V gene data show CDR1 as MDHEN and CDR2 as SYDVKM. Here the CDR3 reads CASSGPGTGVGKLFF. CDR3 coding DNA: TGTGCCAGCAGTGGCCCCGGGACAGGGGTAGGAAAACTGTTTTTT.

The chain recombines TRBV6-1 with TRBJ1-6; D ambiguous. Germline V gives CDR1 MNHNS, CDR2 SASEGT. The V end lost 7 bases, the J end lost 8 bases, and 9 bases lay between the germline ends. The CDR3 covers 12 residues. The CDR3: CASTPADSPLHF. CDR3 DNA: TGTGCCAGCACCCCAGCAGATTCACCCCTCCACTTT.

The chain couples TRBV24-1 to TRBJ1-5; TRBD1 matches at 7 bases. J gave up 11 bases and V 4 bases, and 1 base lay outside the gene matches. This CDR3 is 11 amino acids long. From germline, CDR1 is KGHDR and CDR2 SFDVKD. CDR3 protein: CATSEQGSQHF. Here the CDR3 DNA reads TGTGCCACCAGTGAACAGGGGTCCCAGCATTTT.

This clonotype was seen only a few times. The chain carries TRBV13 and TRBJ2-1; TRBD2 matches 8 bases. V lost 8 bases to trimming and J lost 6 bases; unmatched junction nucleotides: 6. The CDR3 has 13 residues. Germline CDR1 reads PRHDT; CDR2 reads FYEKMQ (reference sequence). The CDR3 is CASRRGTSNEQFF. In DNA form, the CDR3 reads TGTGCCAGCCGACGTGGGACTAGCAATGAGCAGTTCTTC. Using reference TRBV13 and TRBJ2-1 for the parts outside the CDR3, the full variable domain is AAGVIQSPRHLIKEKRETATLKCYPIPRHDTVYWYQQGPGQDPQFLISFYEKMQSDKGSIPDRFSAQQFSDYHSELNMSSLELGDSALYFCASRRGTSNEQFFGPGTRLTVL.

This clonotype was picked up many times. This chain uses TRBV20-1 with TRBJ2-1; D gene ambiguous. With 4 bases removed from V and 8 bases from J, the gap between germline ends came to 9 bases. Looked up from germline, CDR1 is DFQATT and CDR2 is SNEGSKA (reference sequence). This CDR3 region has 11 residues. This CDR3 is CSAKPGHEQFF. DNA of the CDR3: TGCAGTGCTAAGCCAGGACATGAGCAGTTCTTC.

This clonotype was seen at least ten times. The chain joins TRBV20-1 to TRBJ2-2; 12 nucleotides line up with TRBD2. CDR1 and CDR2 (germline): DFQATT, SNEGSKA (reference sequence). This CDR3 contains 16 residues. V lost 1 base and J lost 0; bases outside the gene matches: 0. CDR3 amino acids: CSARGTSGTNTGELFF. For the CDR3, the DNA is TGCAGTGCTAGAGGGACTAGCGGGACGAACACCGGGGAGCTGTTTTTT.

In its sample, this clonotype was seen a few times. The chain is built from TRBV3-1 and TRBJ2-1; D could derive from TRBD1 or TRBD2 (6 bases each). The CDR3 loop spans 15 amino acids. Germline V gene sequence: CDR1 LGHDT, CDR2 YNNKEL (reference sequence). V shed 0 bases and J shed 14 bases, with 20 bases lying between them. DNA for the CDR3: TGTGCCAGCAGCCAAGACCTAGCAACCAAGGGGGGTAAGTTCTTC. Amino acids: CASSQDLATKGGKFF.

There are many counts of this clonotype. The V call is TRBV6-1, the J call TRBJ1-5; D remains unclear. The V and J ends lost 5 bases and 2 bases respectively, with 13 bases between them. Per germline, CDR1 MNHNS and CDR2 SASEGT. The CDR3 loop spans 15 amino acids. The CDR3 is CASSTTPGGNQPQHF. Written as DNA, the CDR3 is TGTGCCAGCAGTACTACCCCCGGTGGCAATCAGCCCCAGCATTTT.

The chain uses TRBV20-1 and TRBJ2-7, with D tentatively TRBD1 (6 bases). V lost 6 bases and J 7 bases, leaving 28 bases between the germline ends. Germline CDR1 is DFQATT and CDR2 is SNEGSKA (reference sequence). CDR3 length: 16 amino acids. As DNA, the CDR3 is TGCAGTGCCAGAACCCCTACAGGGAACTTCGCGCGGGAGCAGTACTTC. It is translated as CSARTPTGNFAREQYF.

Here the CDR3 reads CSASYRGYTGELFF. DNA of the CDR3: TGCAGTGCCAGTTATCGGGGATACACCGGGGAGCTGTTTTTT. The gene calls are TRBV20-1 and TRBJ2-2; possibly TRBD2 for D (5 bases). V gave up 6 bases and J gave up 3 bases, with 14 bases separating them. This CDR3 contains 14 residues. CDR1 and CDR2 from the germline V gene are DFQATT and SNEGSKA (reference sequence).

This chain uses TRBV29-1 with TRBJ1-1; tentatively, D is TRBD1 (5 bases). V was cut by 6 bases and J by 7 bases, with 18 bases left in between. The CDR3 contains 13 residues. Germline loops: CDR1 SQVTM, CDR2 ANQGSEA. CDR3 in amino acids: CSVGGGGADEAFF. The CDR3 DNA follows: TGCAGCGTCGGGGGGGGAGGGGCCGATGAAGCTTTCTTT.

The CDR3 DNA reads TGTGCCAGCAGTTTAAGCAGGCACTATGGCTACACCTTC. This sequence encodes CASSLSRHYGYTF. The genes are TRBV28 and TRBJ1-2; D ambiguous. CDR1 is MDHEN, CDR2 SYDVKM, per germline. Between the trimmed V and J ends, which lost 2 bases and 3 bases, there was a span of 7 bases. This CDR3 comprises 13 residues.

This clonotype was seen a handful of times. The chain combines TRBV6-1 with TRBJ2-7; a weak D match, TRBD2 (5 bases). Germline values: CDR1 MNHNS, CDR2 SASEGT. Trimming took off 1 base at V and 3 bases at J, with 13 bases between the two ends. The CDR3 covers 15 residues. CDR3 amino acids: CASSEDFTGIYEQYF. CDR3 DNA sequence: TGTGCCAGCAGTGAAGATTTCACGGGGATCTACGAGCAGTACTTC.

The chain joins TRBV13 to TRBJ2-1, with D uncertain. The J call is uncertain, as TRBJ2-7 better fits the DNA end. Germline V gives CDR1 PRHDT, CDR2 FYEKMQ (reference sequence). The CDR3 is 17 amino acids. The CDR3 DNA reads TGTGCCAGCAGCTTATCCGAGTTTGGTGGATCCTACGAGGAGCAGTACTTC. This gives the protein CASSLSEFGGSYEEQYF.

The sample holds many counts of this clonotype. This chain joins TRBV30 and TRBJ2-7; 11 bases agree with TRBD2. The trim removed 8 bases at V and 3 bases at J, leaving 6 bases unmatched. The CDR3 has 13 amino acids. The germline V gene has CDR1 GTSNPN and CDR2 SVGIG (reference sequence). The CDR3 DNA reads as TGTGCCAGCACTAGCGGGAGTGGCTACGAGCAGTACTTC. This sequence encodes CASTSGSGYEQYF.

This clonotype was counted between two and nine times. One junction end does not reproduce the germline sequence, and a read error may be involved. The V gene is TRBV30, the J gene TRBJ2-4; 9 bases are a match to TRBD2. The CDR3 runs to 18 residues. In germline, CDR1 is GTSNPN, CDR2 SVGIG (reference sequence). In DNA, the CDR3 is TGTGCCTGGAGTGTACCGATAGCGGGAGAGGGCATGAGAAACATTCAGCACTTC. Protein product: CAWSVPIAGEGMRNIQHF.